A single sample gave rise to the 25 T cell receptor beta chains below, sequenced in a study of blood T cell repertoires in COVID-19. Repertoires were generated with immunoSEQ multiplex PCR, while TCRdb's copy carries only in-frame clones and drops some. The table lists just over 300,000 clones, 80% to 90% of them singletons. Source material: PBMCs or T cells enriched from blood (not recorded which). These receptors all stem from a young man who had recovered from COVID-19.

This clone has just one count. The genes are TRBV19 and TRBJ1-6, with a possible D match to TRBD1 (6 bases). Germline V gene data show CDR1 as LNHDA and CDR2 as SQIVND (reference sequence). This CDR3 spans 14 amino acids. V dropped 5 bases and J dropped 12 bases, with 17 bases sitting between them. Here the CDR3 reads CASSPRTARGPLHF. DNA for the CDR3: TGTGCCAGTAGTCCCAGGACAGCCCGGGGACCCCTCCACTTT.

The chain employs TRBV30 and TRBJ1-6; the match to TRBD1 covers 9 bases. This CDR3 is 13 amino acids long. Trimming at V came to 1 base and at J to 8 bases, leaving 0 bases not matched to a gene. The germline V gene encodes CDR1 GTSNPN and CDR2 SVGIG (reference sequence). In DNA form, the CDR3 reads TGTGCCTGGAGTGGGACAGGGGATTCACCCCTCCACTTT. This gives the protein CAWSGTGDSPLHF.

The chain has TRBV3-1 (or the pseudogene TRBV3-2) and TRBJ2-3, with 11 bases identical to TRBD2. J was trimmed by 11 bases and V by 1 base; bases with no gene match: 5. The CDR3 is 14 amino acids. The germline CDR1 and CDR2 sequences are LGHDT and YNNKEL (reference sequence). The CDR3 sequence: CASSQALLAGEQYF. The DNA for the CDR3 is TGTGCCAGCAGCCAAGCCTTACTAGCGGGGGAGCAGTATTTT.

The J gene is TRBJ2-2, the V gene TRBV5-8, with D unresolved. The V end lost 2 bases, the J end lost 5 bases, and 16 bases lay between the germline ends. The CDR3 is 16 residues long. CDR1 and CDR2 (germline): SGHTS, YDEGEE. As DNA, the CDR3 is TGTGCCAGCAGCTTTGGCAGTCTTGTTTTGACCGGGGAGCTGTTTTTT. Translating it yields CASSFGSLVLTGELFF.

The rearrangement uses TRBV6-5 and TRBJ1-5, with D unclear. The CDR3 runs 13 residues. The germline gives CDR1 MNHEY, CDR2 SVGAGI. Trimming cost V 6 bases and J 1 base, with 7 bases left between them. DNA of the CDR3: TGTGCCAGCAGCCCGGGGAGCAATCAGCCCCAGCATTTT. Translation: CASSPGSNQPQHF.

This chain links TRBV9 with TRBJ1-3, with D possibly TRBD1 on 6 matching bases. CDR1 and CDR2 (germline): SGDLS, YYNGEE. The V end was cut by 4 bases, the J end by 0 bases, with 11 bases between. CDR3 size: 15 residues. The CDR3 reads CASSPTGSSGNTIYF. DNA of the CDR3: TGTGCCAGCAGCCCAACAGGGAGCTCTGGAAACACCATATATTTT. The full variable domain, with the rest looked up from reference TRBV9 and TRBJ1-3, is DSGVTQTPKHLITATGQRVTLRCSPRSGDLSVYWYQQSLDQGLQFLIQYYNGEERAKGNILERFSAQQFPDLHSELNLSSLELGDSALYFCASSPTGSSGNTIYFGEGSWLTVV.

The chain recombines TRBV24-1 with TRBJ2-7, with D maybe TRBD1 (5 bases). Deletions cut 3 bases from V and 3 bases from J, with 14 bases between. Germline loops: CDR1 KGHDR, CDR2 SFDVKD. This CDR3 has 15 residues. CDR3 loop: CATSDARRGHYEQYF. In DNA form, the CDR3 reads TGTGCCACCAGTGATGCGCGAAGGGGCCACTACGAGCAGTACTTC.

V gene TRBV6-5 combines with J gene TRBJ1-2, with 12 bases aligning to TRBD1. The V gene end was trimmed by 6 bases and the J gene end by 6 bases; junction bases not matched to a gene: 8. Germline V gives CDR1 MNHEY, CDR2 SVGAGI. This CDR3 is built from 15 residues. The CDR3 nucleotides are TGTGCCAGCAGAGAGACCGGGACAGGGGGCAATGGCTACACCTTC. Translating gives CASRETGTGGNGYTF.

The chain combines TRBV11-2 with TRBJ1-2; 7 bases are a match to TRBD1. This CDR3 is built from 17 residues. Germline V gene data show CDR1 as SGHAT and CDR2 as FQNNGV. The V and J ends lost 3 bases and 0 bases, in that order; junction bases with no gene match: 10. The CDR3: CASSFDRDREANYGYTF. For the CDR3, the DNA is TGTGCCAGCAGCTTTGACAGGGACCGAGAAGCTAACTATGGCTACACCTTC.

This chain connects TRBV4-1 to TRBJ1-1; D may be TRBD1 (6 bases). V shed 0 bases and J shed 6 bases, with 11 bases lying between them. The CDR3 loop spans 14 amino acids. CDR1 and CDR2 (germline): MGHRA, YSYEKL. The CDR3 sequence: CASSQDTGLSEAFF. In DNA, the CDR3 is TGCGCCAGCAGCCAAGATACAGGGTTGTCTGAAGCTTTCTTT.

The count of this clone is one. V and J are TRBV3-1 (or the pseudogene TRBV3-2) and TRBJ2-1; TRBD2 aligns across 12 bases. This CDR3 comprises 17 residues. The J segment lost 3 bases and the V segment lost 5 bases, leaving 8 bases of the junction unmatched. The germline gives CDR1 LGHDT, CDR2 YNNKEL (reference sequence). The CDR3 nucleotides are TGTGCCAGCAGCGCCCGACTAGCGGGGGTTAACTACAATGAGCAGTTCTTC. This codes for CASSARLAGVNYNEQFF.

The chain links TRBV4-1 to TRBJ2-1; TRBD2 might be the D (6 bases). The germline V and J ends were trimmed by 7 bases and 10 bases, with 17 bases remaining between them. Germline V gene data show CDR1 as MGHRA and CDR2 as YSYEKL. This CDR3 is 13 amino acids long. CDR3 sequence: CASTPRAGDEQFF. The CDR3 nucleotides read TGCGCCAGCACCCCAAGAGCGGGTGACGAGCAGTTCTTC.

V is TRBV7-2 and J is TRBJ2-5; possibly TRBD1 for D (5 bases). This CDR3 is 14 amino acids long. Germline V CDR1 and CDR2: SGHTA, FQGNSA. V was cut by 1 base and J by 7 bases, with 13 bases left in between. CDR3 in DNA: TGTGCCAGCAGCTTAGACGGGCTGGGGCGGACCCAGTACTTC. Amino acid sequence: CASSLDGLGRTQYF.

The rearrangement joins TRBV7-3 to TRBJ2-2; a weak D match, TRBD2 (5 bases). Germline V gene sequence: CDR1 SGHTA, CDR2 FQGTGA. V gave up 1 base and J gave up 5 bases, with 11 bases separating them. The CDR3 extends over 15 amino acids. The CDR3 DNA is TGTGCCAGCAGCTTAAACCTAGCCGTAACCGGGGAGCTGTTTTTT. Its translation: CASSLNLAVTGELFF.

This clone was counted once. The rearrangement joins TRBV28 to TRBJ1-3, with TRBD1 as a possible D gene (5 bases). Germline CDR1 and CDR2: MDHEN and SYDVKM. V was pared by 3 bases and J by 11 bases, with 11 bases between. The CDR3 is 12 amino acids. CDR3 in DNA: TGTGCCAGCAGTTTCACGCAGGGCCCCATATATTTT. Translating gives CASSFTQGPIYF.

The chain recombines TRBV2 with TRBJ2-6; D not resolved. In germline, CDR1 is SNHLY, CDR2 FYNNEI. This CDR3 has 13 amino acids. V lost 8 bases, J lost 0 bases, and 5 bases lay in between. The CDR3 DNA reads TGTGCCAGCTCCTACTCTGGGGCCAACGTCCTGACTTTC. Translating gives CASSYSGANVLTF.

V and J are TRBV29-1 and TRBJ1-5, with 8 nucleotides matching TRBD1. The germline gives CDR1 SQVTM, CDR2 ANQGSEA. The trim removed 5 bases at V and 3 bases at J, leaving 3 bases unmatched. This CDR3 comprises 13 residues. The CDR3 reads CSVRTGSNQPQHF. Here the CDR3 DNA reads TGCAGCGTTCGGACAGGGTCCAATCAGCCCCAGCATTTT. Drawing the rest from reference TRBV29-1 and TRBJ1-5, the complete variable domain is SAVISQKPSRDICQRGTSLTIQCQVDSQVTMMFWYRQQPGQSLTLIATANQGSEATYESGFVIDKFPISRPNLTFSTLTVSNMSPEDSSIYLCSVRTGSNQPQHFGDGTRLSIL.

The gene calls are TRBV5-5 and TRBJ2-2; 11 bases agree with TRBD2. V was pared by 5 bases and J by 7 bases, with 7 bases of the junction left unmatched. CDR1 is SGHKS and CDR2 is YYEKEE in the germline V gene (reference sequence). This CDR3 spans 15 amino acids. The CDR3 is CASSLSGGAYGELFF. The CDR3 DNA reads TGTGCCAGCAGTCTTAGCGGGGGGGCCTACGGGGAGCTGTTTTTT. Full variable domain (remainder filled in from reference TRBV5-5 and TRBJ2-2): DAGVTQSPTHLIKTRGQQVTLRCSPISGHKSVSWYQQVLGQGPQFIFQYYEKEERGRGNFPDRFSARQFPNYSSELNVNALLLGDSALYLCASSLSGGAYGELFFGEGSRLTVL.

The rearrangement joins TRBV13 to TRBJ1-2; a possible D gene is TRBD1 (6 bases). Germline V gene lookup returns CDR1 PRHDT and CDR2 FYEKMQ (reference sequence). The CDR3 loop spans 14 amino acids. Trimming cost V 4 bases and J 0 bases, with 9 bases left between them. The CDR3 DNA reads as TGTGCCAGCAGCTCGGACAGATCTAACTATGGCTACACCTTC. Protein product: CASSSDRSNYGYTF.

This clone was counted many times. This chain connects TRBV7-2 to TRBJ1-3; D is unresolved. The CDR3 sequence is 13 residues long. V was trimmed by 5 bases and J by 5 bases, leaving 10 bases between them. Germline CDR1 and CDR2: SGHTA and FQGNSA. CDR3 DNA: TGTGCCAGCAGCACTTTCATGCGAAACACCATATATTTT. Residues: CASSTFMRNTIYF.

The V call is TRBV27, the J call TRBJ1-5; a possible D gene is TRBD1 (5 bases). This CDR3 spans 15 amino acids. The germline gives CDR1 MNHEY, CDR2 SMNVEV (reference sequence). The V end was cut by 2 bases, the J end by 4 bases, with 12 bases between. For the CDR3, the DNA is TGTGCCAGCAGTTTACAGGGTATCCCTAATCAGCCCCAGCATTTT. Translated, it gives CASSLQGIPNQPQHF.

The chain joins TRBV2 to TRBJ2-7; weak D call: TRBD1 (6 bases). The germline gives CDR1 SNHLY, CDR2 FYNNEI. The V gene lost 7 bases and the J gene lost 2 bases, with 21 bases spanning the gap. The CDR3 is made up of 16 amino acids. The DNA of the CDR3 is TGTGCCAGCACCGGGACATCCCTAACAACGGCCTACGAGCAGTACTTC. This encodes CASTGTSLTTAYEQYF.

This chain uses TRBV12-5 with TRBJ1-2; the D is unclear. This CDR3 is built from 13 residues. Germline V gene data show CDR1 as LGHNT and CDR2 as FRNRAP. Deletions cut 1 base from V and 0 bases from J, with 3 bases between. The CDR3 DNA reads TGTGCTAGTGGTTTGGGCGCTAACTATGGCTACACCTTC. Translation gives CASGLGANYGYTF.

J is TRBJ1-1 and V is TRBV7-8; TRBD1 agrees at 9 bases. Per germline, CDR1 SGHVS and CDR2 FQNEAQ. The CDR3 length is 17 residues. The junction had 11 bases not matched to a gene; V was cut back by 5 bases and J by 1 base. The CDR3 here is CASSPHWTGEGNTEAFF. The CDR3 nucleotides read TGTGCCAGCAGCCCCCATTGGACAGGGGAAGGGAACACTGAAGCTTTCTTT. The variable domain in full, completed from reference TRBV7-8 and TRBJ1-1, reads GAGVSQSPRYKVAKRGQDVALRCDPISGHVSLFWYQQALGQGPEFLTYFQNEAQLDKSGLPSDRFFAERPEGSVSTLKIQRTQQEDSAVYLCASSPHWTGEGNTEAFFGQGTRLTVV.

The V gene is TRBV6-5, the J gene TRBJ1-1, with D maybe TRBD1 (6 bases). Germline V gene lookup returns CDR1 MNHEY and CDR2 SVGAGI. Trimming took off 7 bases at V and 10 bases at J, with 13 bases between the two ends. The CDR3 spans 11 residues. The CDR3 bases are TGTGCCAGCATCTTAGAAGGGGGAGCTTTCTTT. As protein: CASILEGGAFF.